Shown below are 6 T cell receptor beta chains from a single sample sequenced in a study of blood T cell repertoires in COVID-19. The method was immunoSEQ multiplex PCR; TCRdb's version includes in-frame clones alone and lacks a portion of them. The repertoire consists of about 60,000 clones, with 90% occurring once and the leading ten covering around 13%. The sequenced sample was peripheral blood. These TCRs come from a man aged 60 to 75 with active COVID-19.

This clone was observed a single time. This sequence joins TRBV5-1 and TRBJ2-7, with a weak D call TRBD2 (5 bases). V lost 2 bases to trimming and J lost 0 bases, with 9 bases between them. Germline V CDR1 and CDR2: SGHRS, YFSETQ. The CDR3 spans 14 residues. CDR3 in amino acids: CASSLLGNSYEQYF. CDR3 sequence (DNA): TGCGCCAGCAGCTTACTAGGGAACTCCTACGAGCAGTACTTC.

The chain joins TRBV6-5 to TRBJ1-2; D may be TRBD1 (6 bases). The CDR3 runs to 13 residues. V was pared by 5 bases and J by 2 bases, with 9 bases between. Germline CDR1 is MNHEY and CDR2 is SVGAGI. CDR3: CASSRTVNYGYTF. The CDR3 coding sequence is TGTGCCAGCAGTAGGACAGTGAACTATGGCTACACCTTC.

The V and J genes are TRBV19 and TRBJ2-1; 11 nucleotides line up with TRBD2. CDR3 length: 15 amino acids. CDR1 and CDR2 (germline): LNHDA, SQIVND (reference sequence). The trim removed 7 bases at V and 4 bases at J, leaving 6 bases unmatched. This chain's CDR3 is CASTLAGGTYNEQFF. The CDR3 nucleotides are TGTGCCAGTACCTTAGCGGGGGGGACTTACAATGAGCAGTTCTTC.

This chain uses TRBV29-1 with TRBJ2-6; no clear D. CDR1 and CDR2 (germline): SQVTM, ANQGSEA. The CDR3 has 16 residues. V was pared by 0 bases and J by 0 bases, with 9 bases between. The CDR3 DNA follows: TGCAGCGTTGAAGAGGCCGAAAGCTCTGGGGCCAACGTCCTGACTTTC. Translated: CSVEEAESSGANVLTF.

The J gene is TRBJ1-1, the V gene TRBV16; perhaps TRBD1 as D (5 bases). This CDR3 is built from 14 residues. Germline V CDR1 and CDR2: KGHSY, FQNENV. V shed 0 bases and J shed 4 bases, with 9 bases lying between them. The CDR3 reads CASSQSQGPTEAFF. The CDR3 DNA is TGTGCCAGCAGCCAATCGCAGGGTCCCACTGAAGCTTTCTTT. Filled out from reference TRBV16 and TRBJ1-1, the complete variable domain reads GEEVAQTPKHLVRGEGQKAKLYCAPIKGHSYVFWYQQVLKNEFKFLISFQNENVFDETGMPKERFSAKCLPNSPCSLEIQATKLEDSAVYFCASSQSQGPTEAFFGQGTRLTVV.

The CDR3 bases are TGTGCCACTTCGAGGGGGCGAACCTCCTACGAGCAGTACTTC. Amino acids: CATSRGRTSYEQYF. The chain couples TRBV24-1 to TRBJ2-7, with 7 bases fitting TRBD1. The CDR3 is made up of 14 amino acids. The germline CDR1 and CDR2 sequences are KGHDR and SFDVKD. With V trimmed by 10 bases and J by 0 bases, 8 bases remained unmatched.